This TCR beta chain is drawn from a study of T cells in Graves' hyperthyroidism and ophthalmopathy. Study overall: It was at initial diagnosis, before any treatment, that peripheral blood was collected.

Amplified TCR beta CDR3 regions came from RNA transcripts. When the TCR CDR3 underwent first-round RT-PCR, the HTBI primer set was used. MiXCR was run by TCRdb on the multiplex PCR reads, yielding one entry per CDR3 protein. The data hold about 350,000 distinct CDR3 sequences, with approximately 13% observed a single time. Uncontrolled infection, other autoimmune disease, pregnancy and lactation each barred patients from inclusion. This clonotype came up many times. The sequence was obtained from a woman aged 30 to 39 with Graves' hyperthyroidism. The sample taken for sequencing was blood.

In DNA, the CDR3 is TGTGCCAGCAGATACCGGGACGACGGATTGAGAACTAATGAAAAACTGTTTTTT. Amino acids: CASRYRDDGLRTNEKLFF. This rearrangement joins TRBV6-1 to TRBJ1-4, with a weak D call TRBD1 (5 bases). V gave up 6 bases and J gave up 1 base, with 21 bases separating them. This CDR3 is 18 amino acids long. Germline V gene lookup returns CDR1 MNHNS and CDR2 SASEGT.